What follows are 3 T cell receptor beta chains derived from one specimen sequenced in a study of cytomegalovirus exposure and HLA in healthy donors (dated by TCRdb to 2016 to 2017). Receptor libraries were prepared by the immunoSEQ multiplex PCR assay. The multiplex PCR relied on a mix of 60 forward primers for TCR Vbeta segments and 13 reverse primers for TCR Jbeta segments. The table comes from immuneACCESS by way of TCRdb, which keeps in-frame sequences with V and J called. Part of the clones is missing from these tables; in studies checked, under half for an unresolved V gene and the rest for unknown reasons. Across this sample there are 150,000 to 160,000 clones, with approximately 80% seen only once. The top ten clones comprise 4% of the sample. The material sequenced was PBMCs. The receptors come from a woman in her thirties or forties in good health and CMV-seronegative.

The gene calls are TRBV13 and TRBJ2-7; 7 nucleotides line up with TRBD1. The V and J ends lost 2 bases and 3 bases, in that order; junction bases with no gene match: 7. The CDR3 covers 15 residues. Germline lookup yields CDR1 PRHDT and CDR2 FYEKMQ (reference sequence). The chain's CDR3 is CASSLSTGDHYEQYF. The CDR3, as DNA: TGTGCCAGCAGCTTATCAACAGGGGACCACTACGAGCAGTACTTC. The full variable domain, rest sourced from reference TRBV13 and TRBJ2-7, is AAGVIQSPRHLIKEKRETATLKCYPIPRHDTVYWYQQGPGQDPQFLISFYEKMQSDKGSIPDRFSAQQFSDYHSELNMSSLELGDSALYFCASSLSTGDHYEQYFGPGTRLTVT.

The J gene is TRBJ2-7, the V gene TRBV5-1, with 7 bases identical to TRBD1. From germline, CDR1 is SGHRS and CDR2 YFSETQ. The CDR3 extends over 15 amino acids. After removal of 0 bases from V and 4 bases from J, the junction contained 7 bases not matched to a gene. The CDR3 DNA reads as TGCGCCAGCAGCTTGGGGCAGGGGGTTTGGTACGAGCAGTACTTC. This gives the protein CASSLGQGVWYEQYF.

The chain recombines TRBV5-6 with TRBJ2-7, with D unresolved. Germline lookup yields CDR1 SGHDT and CDR2 YYEEEE. V was pared by 1 base and J by 6 bases, with 11 bases between. This CDR3 contains 13 residues. For the CDR3, the DNA is TGTGCCAGCAGCTTGAGCCCTGGCGGCGAGCAGTACTTC. Translated: CASSLSPGGEQYF.